Listed here are 23 T cell receptor beta chains from one sample, sequenced in a study of siplizumab effects on memory and regulatory T cells. Repertoires were generated with immunoSEQ multiplex PCR, while TCRdb's copy carries only in-frame clones and drops some. The data contain tens of thousands of clones, 95% to 97% of them seen just once; the ten biggest clones take up 0.031%. The source material was naive CD4+ T cells sorted from blood. Receptors originate from a human donor in good health.

This chain's CDR3 is CASSSMTLAMSAETQYF. CDR3 in DNA: TGTGCCAGCAGCTCGATGACCCTAGCGATGTCGGCAGAGACCCAGTACTTC. The J gene is TRBJ2-5, the V gene TRBV5-6; maybe TRBD2 (6 bases). Per the germline V gene, CDR1 is SGHDT and CDR2 is YYEEEE. The CDR3 totals 17 residues. V lost 3 bases, J lost 4 bases, and 22 bases lay in between.

The chain joins TRBV4-1 to TRBJ2-2; 8 bases are shared with TRBD1. This CDR3 has 18 amino acids. V lost 7 bases and J lost 0; bases outside the gene matches: 13. CDR1 is MGHRA and CDR2 is YSYEKL in the germline V gene. This CDR3 is CASTSWQGASANTGELFF. The CDR3 DNA is TGCGCCAGCACCTCTTGGCAGGGGGCTAGCGCGAACACCGGGGAGCTGTTTTTT.

The chain carries TRBV15 and TRBJ1-1; D gene uncertain. The germline gives CDR1 LNHNV, CDR2 YYDKDF (reference sequence). The V and J ends lost 0 bases and 5 bases respectively, with 10 bases between them. The CDR3 is made up of 14 amino acids. CDR3 in DNA: TGTGCCACCAGCAGAGATCCGGGGTGGACTGAAGCTTTCTTT. Protein product: CATSRDPGWTEAFF.

The chain couples TRBV5-6 to TRBJ2-7, with 10 bases aligning to TRBD1. CDR1 and CDR2 (germline): SGHDT, YYEEEE. V was clipped by 4 bases and J by 5 bases; unmatched bases: 6. This CDR3 has 14 amino acids. The CDR3, as DNA: TGTGCCAGCAGCGCCGGGACAGGGGAGGACGAGCAGTACTTC. Translating it yields CASSAGTGEDEQYF. The full variable domain, its missing parts supplied by reference TRBV5-6 and TRBJ2-7, is DAGVTQSPTHLIKTRGQQVTLRCSPKSGHDTVSWYQQALGQGPQFIFQYYEEEERQRGNFPDRFSGHQFPNYSSELNVNALLLGDSALYLCASSAGTGEDEQYFGPGTRLTVT.

The J gene is TRBJ2-2, the V gene TRBV9; weak D call: TRBD1 (5 bases). CDR1 is SGDLS, CDR2 YYNGEE, per germline. V was clipped by 4 bases and J by 4 bases, with 17 bases between them. The CDR3 is 16 amino acids. CDR3 region: CASSPRVGAVTGELFF. The CDR3 bases are TGTGCCAGCAGCCCCCGGGTAGGGGCTGTCACCGGGGAGCTGTTTTTT.

As concerns this clone: The junction departs from germline at one end; a sequencing error may be responsible. J is TRBJ2-2 and V is TRBV6-4; maybe TRBD2 (6 bases). The CDR3 length is 14 residues. Germline CDR1 is MRHNA and CDR2 is SNTAGT. CDR3 loop: CASSAYGGAGELFF. CDR3 bases: TGTGCCAGCAGTGCCTATGGCGGGGCCGGAGAGCTGTTTTTT.

This clone was seen only once. The chain has TRBV5-1 and TRBJ2-1, with D tentatively TRBD1 (6 bases). The CDR3 runs 16 residues. CDR1 is SGHRS and CDR2 is YFSETQ in the germline V gene. V shed 3 bases and J shed 5 bases, with 18 bases lying between them. The CDR3 bases are TGCGCCAGCAGCTCAACACAGGGAAAGGTGGACAATGAGCAGTTCTTC. Translating it yields CASSSTQGKVDNEQFF.

The J gene is TRBJ2-7, the V gene TRBV15, with 7 bases identical to TRBD1. Trimming took 4 bases from V and 0 from J; bases not matched to a gene: 6. The germline CDR1 and CDR2 sequences are LNHNV and YYDKDF (reference sequence). The CDR3 sequence is 15 residues long. CDR3 bases: TGTGCCACCAGCACCGGACAGGCCCCCTCCTACGAGCAGTACTTC. This translates into CATSTGQAPSYEQYF.

The chain employs TRBV12-5 and TRBJ2-5; no clear D. Per germline, CDR1 LGHNT and CDR2 FRNRAP. Trimming took 6 bases from V and 5 from J, leaving 4 bases between them. This CDR3 comprises 10 residues. CDR3 sequence reads: CASGEETQYF. The DNA of the CDR3 is TGTGCTAGTGGCGAGGAGACCCAGTACTTC.

V gene TRBV28 combines with J gene TRBJ1-2; possible D gene TRBD1, 6 bases. V lost 2 bases, J lost 7 bases, and 20 bases lay in between. Germline V gene sequence: CDR1 MDHEN, CDR2 SYDVKM. The length of the CDR3 is 16 residues. CDR3 protein: CASSLEGGSVISGYTF. DNA for the CDR3: TGTGCCAGCAGTTTAGAGGGGGGGAGTGTTATCTCTGGCTACACCTTC.

The V and J genes are TRBV7-2 and TRBJ2-5; 9 nucleotides match TRBD2. Germline-derived CDR1 and CDR2 are SGHTA and FQGNSA. This CDR3 spans 16 amino acids. The trim removed 2 bases at V and 5 bases at J, leaving 9 bases unmatched. Written as DNA, the CDR3 is TGTGCCAGCAGCTTAAGTCGTAGCGGGGGATGGGAGACCCAGTACTTC. As protein: CASSLSRSGGWETQYF. Complete variable domain (other parts from reference TRBV7-2 and TRBJ2-5): GAGVSQSPSNKVTEKGKDVELRCDPISGHTALYWYRQSLGQGLEFLIYFQGNSAPDKSGLPSDRFSAERTGGSVSTLTIQRTQQEDSAVYLCASSLSRSGGWETQYFGPGTRLLVL.

The chain couples TRBV5-1 to TRBJ2-2, with D possibly matching TRBD2 (5 bases). V lost 3 bases, J lost 6 bases, and 12 bases lay in between. The CDR3 covers 14 residues. Per germline, CDR1 SGHRS and CDR2 YFSETQ. This CDR3 is CASSSNRLSGELFF. The CDR3 nucleotides are TGCGCCAGCAGCTCCAACCGACTATCCGGGGAGCTGTTTTTT.

This sequence joins TRBV9 and TRBJ2-7, with a weak D call TRBD1 (6 bases). Trimming shortened V by 0 bases and J by 7 bases, and 17 bases separated the two germline ends. CDR1 and CDR2 (germline): SGDLS, YYNGEE. The CDR3 sequence is 15 residues long. CDR3 nucleotides: TGTGCCAGCAGCGTAGCCCCGGGACACCGGATGGAGCAGTACTTC. This encodes CASSVAPGHRMEQYF.

This clone is a singleton in its sample. The chain carries TRBV2 and TRBJ1-5, with 10 bases that match TRBD1. With 6 bases clipped from V and 3 bases from J, the junction kept 8 bases outside the gene matches. The CDR3 totals 16 residues. Germline CDR1 is SNHLY and CDR2 is FYNNEI. The DNA for the CDR3 is TGTGCCAGCAGCACTGGGACAGGGGCGTCCAATCAGCCCCAGCATTTT. Translated, it gives CASSTGTGASNQPQHF.

The V call is TRBV7-6, the J call TRBJ1-2, with D unresolved. This CDR3 is 15 amino acids long. Germline CDR1 and CDR2: SGHVS and FNYEAQ. Trimming removed 5 bases at V and 0 bases at J, with 13 bases between. The CDR3, as DNA: TGTGCCAGCAGCAAAGCAGAAGGAGCTAACTATGGCTACACCTTC. Protein sequence: CASSKAEGANYGYTF.

V and J are TRBV5-1 and TRBJ2-3; tentatively, D is TRBD1 or TRBD2 (5 bases each). Trimming stripped 0 bases from V and 2 bases from J, with 13 bases between. The CDR3 loop spans 16 amino acids. Germline V lookup: CDR1 SGHRS, CDR2 YFSETQ. The CDR3 coding sequence is TGCGCCAGCAGCTTGGCCGTCGGGGCGCACACAGATACGCAGTATTTT. Encoded protein: CASSLAVGAHTDTQYF.

Comments on this clone: A junction boundary mismatches the germline segment, possibly from a read error. This rearrangement joins TRBV7-4 to TRBJ1-1; unclear D gene. The length of the CDR3 is 14 residues. The germline V gene has CDR1 SGHVT and CDR2 SQSDAQ. CDR3 nucleotide sequence: TGTGCCAGCAGCGATCAGGTAACGAACTCTGAAGCTTTCTTT. Encoded protein: CASSDQVTNSEAFF.

The V and J genes are TRBV18 and TRBJ2-7, with D possibly being TRBD2 (6 bases). V lost 5 bases and J 2 bases, leaving 10 bases between the germline ends. The CDR3 is made up of 13 amino acids. Germline loops: CDR1 KGHSH, CDR2 LQKENI. The CDR3 here is CASSARETYEQYF. CDR3 coding DNA: TGTGCCAGCTCAGCCCGGGAGACCTACGAGCAGTACTTC. The whole variable domain, remainder taken from reference TRBV18 and TRBJ2-7, is NAGVMQNPRHLVRRRGQEARLRCSPMKGHSHVYWYRQLPEEGLKFMVYLQKENIIDESGMPKERFSAEFPKEGPSILRIQQVVRGDSAAYFCASSARETYEQYFGPGTRLTVT.

The rearrangement uses TRBV7-3 and TRBJ2-7; 8 nucleotides align to TRBD1. CDR3 length: 14 residues. Germline-derived CDR1 and CDR2 are SGHTA and FQGTGA. The junction had 3 bases not matched to a gene; V was cut back by 2 bases and J by 3 bases. This chain's CDR3 is CASSLEQGVYEQYF. The CDR3 coding sequence is TGTGCCAGCAGCTTAGAACAGGGGGTCTACGAGCAGTACTTC.

The chain joins TRBV6-1 to TRBJ2-7, with D perhaps matching TRBD1 (5 bases). This CDR3 region has 14 residues. V dropped 2 bases and J dropped 3 bases, with 11 bases sitting between them. Germline V gives CDR1 MNHNS, CDR2 SASEGT. Here the CDR3 DNA reads TGTGCCAGCAGTGAAATGGGGCTTAACTACGAGCAGTACTTC. Translated, it gives CASSEMGLNYEQYF.

The J gene is TRBJ2-1, the V gene TRBV2; 14 bases are a match to TRBD2. The V and J ends lost 4 bases and 8 bases, in that order; junction bases with no gene match: 4. This CDR3 has 15 amino acids. Germline-derived CDR1 and CDR2 are SNHLY and FYNNEI. CDR3 sequence (DNA): TGTGCCAGCAGTGGGACTAGCGGGGGGCGGGATGAGCAGTTCTTC. This sequence encodes CASSGTSGGRDEQFF.

This chain links TRBV29-1 with TRBJ2-1, with TRBD2 matching 8 bases. This CDR3 spans 18 amino acids. Germline V CDR1 and CDR2: SQVTM, ANQGSEA. The V segment lost 5 bases and the J segment 0 bases; nucleotides outside the gene matches: 15. CDR3 amino acids: CSVLPPGGFRSSYNEQFF. Here the CDR3 DNA reads TGCAGCGTTCTTCCCCCGGGGGGGTTCCGGAGCTCCTACAATGAGCAGTTCTTC.

The chain recombines TRBV18 with TRBJ2-3; D ambiguous. This CDR3 is built from 13 residues. The V end lost 8 bases, the J end lost 1 base, and 10 bases lay between the germline ends. Looked up from germline, CDR1 is KGHSH and CDR2 is LQKENI. The CDR3 DNA reads TGTGCCAGCCGGAGTTTGGGCACAGATACGCAGTATTTT. This translates into CASRSLGTDTQYF.